The 20 T cell receptor beta chains below were found in one sample sequenced in a study of technical replicates of blood from a few donors. Sequencing was performed with immunoSEQ multiplex PCR; in TCRdb, only in-frame clones are kept and a portion is missing. The data show about 97,000 clones, 96% seen once. Sequencing was performed on T cells isolated from PBMCs. The receptors were sampled from a human donor in good health.

This CDR3 is CASSVGQGQSLYNEQFF. In DNA, the CDR3 is TGTGCCAGCAGCGTAGGCCAGGGGCAGAGCCTATACAATGAGCAGTTCTTC. This chain joins TRBV9 and TRBJ2-1; tentative D call: TRBD1 (6 bases). The CDR3 totals 17 residues. The germline CDR1 and CDR2 sequences are SGDLS and YYNGEE. V shed 0 bases and J shed 4 bases, with 17 bases lying between them.

The chain carries TRBV12-5 and TRBJ2-3; weak D call: TRBD1 (6 bases). Trimming left V 5 bases short and J 0 bases short, with 9 bases between. Germline CDR1 LGHNT, CDR2 FRNRAP. CDR3 length equals 14 residues. For the CDR3, the DNA is TGTGCTAGTGGTAGGGACATTAGCACAGATACGCAGTATTTT. Its translation is CASGRDISTDTQYF.

The J gene is TRBJ1-1, the V gene TRBV25-1; D is perhaps TRBD1 (5 bases). This CDR3 contains 15 residues. V was trimmed by 7 bases and J by 3 bases, leaving 18 bases between them. Germline loops: CDR1 MGHDK, CDR2 SYGVNS. This CDR3 reads CASISWGGPHTEAFF. DNA for the CDR3: TGTGCCAGCATATCGTGGGGGGGTCCTCACACTGAAGCTTTCTTT.

The chain joins TRBV13 to TRBJ1-2, with TRBD1 matching 9 bases. The germline gives CDR1 PRHDT, CDR2 FYEKMQ (reference sequence). V shed 6 bases, J shed 7 bases, and the junction held 6 bases outside the gene matches. This CDR3 comprises 13 residues. CDR3 coding DNA: TGTGCCAGCAGTGGACAGGGGAAAAGTGGCTACACCTTC. It encodes CASSGQGKSGYTF.

This clone came up once. CDR3: CASSQEGQDVLRQYF. The CDR3 DNA reads as TGTGCCAGCAGCCAAGAAGGACAGGACGTGTTACGGCAGTACTTC. V and J are TRBV14 and TRBJ2-7, with 7 bases matching TRBD1. CDR3 size: 15 residues. Trimming at V came to 0 bases and at J to 9 bases, leaving 11 bases not matched to a gene. Germline-derived CDR1 and CDR2 are SGHDN and FVKESK.

The chain carries TRBV11-2 and TRBJ2-7; 7 nucleotides agree with TRBD1. The CDR3 length is 14 residues. With V trimmed by 4 bases and J by 0 bases, 3 bases remained unmatched. Germline V gene data show CDR1 as SGHAT and CDR2 as FQNNGV. Here the CDR3 DNA reads TGTGCCAGCAGCTCCACAGGGGTCTCCTACGAGCAGTACTTC. This sequence encodes CASSSTGVSYEQYF. The full variable domain, in which reference TRBV11-2 and TRBJ2-7 provide the parts outside the CDR3, is EAGVAQSPRYKIIEKRQSVAFWCNPISGHATLYWYQQILGQGPKLLIQFQNNGVVDDSQLPKDRFSAERLKGVDSTLKIQPAKLEDSAVYLCASSSTGVSYEQYFGPGTRLTVT.

The genes are TRBV19 and TRBJ2-7; no firm D call. The ends were cut back, 4 bases at V and 2 bases at J, with 6 bases in the middle. This CDR3 has 12 residues. CDR1 LNHDA and CDR2 SQIVND come from the germline V gene (reference sequence). CDR3 sequence (DNA): TGTGCCAGTAGTACCAGGACCTACGAGCAGTACTTC. Amino acid sequence: CASSTRTYEQYF.

CDR3 amino acids: CASTQRGTTNEKLFF. Written as DNA, the CDR3 is TGTGCCAGCACCCAAAGAGGGACAACTAATGAAAAACTGTTTTTT. The V call is TRBV27, the J call TRBJ1-4; D remains unclear. CDR1 and CDR2 (germline): MNHEY, SMNVEV (reference sequence). The V end lost 7 bases, the J end lost 0 bases, and 12 bases lay between the germline ends. This CDR3 is 15 amino acids long.

The chain employs TRBV19 and TRBJ2-2, with 8 bases lining up with TRBD2. After removal of 1 base from V and 4 bases from J, the junction contained 5 bases not matched to a gene. The germline V gene has CDR1 LNHDA and CDR2 SQIVND (reference sequence). The CDR3 has 16 amino acids. The CDR3 DNA is TGTGCCAGTAGTATAGGGAGCGGGGGTCTCACCGGGGAGCTGTTTTTT. Protein product: CASSIGSGGLTGELFF.

The sample holds a few counts of this clone. The CDR3 sequence: CASSRGTVNTEAFF. DNA of the CDR3: TGTGCCAGCAGTAGAGGGACAGTGAACACTGAAGCTTTCTTT. This chain links TRBV6-1 with TRBJ1-1; TRBD1 matches at 7 bases. V gave up 5 bases and J gave up 0 bases; unmatched junction bases: 3. Per germline, CDR1 MNHNS and CDR2 SASEGT. The CDR3 has 14 residues.

V is TRBV5-1 and J is TRBJ2-2; 8 bases are a match to TRBD1. CDR3 size: 15 residues. V was pared by 2 bases and J by 8 bases, with 8 bases of the junction left unmatched. Per the germline V gene, CDR1 is SGHRS and CDR2 is YFSETQ. CDR3 bases: TGCGCCAGCAGCTTTATGTACCAGGGGGCTGGGGAGCTGTTTTTT. It encodes CASSFMYQGAGELFF.

The gene calls are TRBV7-6 and TRBJ1-1, with D perhaps matching TRBD1 (6 bases). CDR3 length equals 13 residues. CDR1 is SGHVS and CDR2 is FNYEAQ in the germline V gene. V was shortened by 3 bases and J by 10 bases, with 15 bases between the two germline ends. In nucleotides, the CDR3 is TGTGCCAGCAGCTTGGAGGGGGAGGGCCGAGCTTTCTTT. Translating gives CASSLEGEGRAFF. Looking up the rest from reference TRBV7-6 and TRBJ1-1 gives the full variable domain: GAGVSQSPRYKVTKRGQDVALRCDPISGHVSLYWYRQALGQGPEFLTYFNYEAQQDKSGLPNDRFSAERPEGSISTLTIQRTEQRDSAMYRCASSLEGEGRAFFGQGTRLTVV.

This clone occurred once. The chain carries TRBV7-9 and TRBJ2-5, with no clear D. CDR1 is SEHNR and CDR2 is FQNEAQ in the germline V gene (reference sequence). Trimming shortened V by 0 bases and J by 1 base, and 15 bases separated the two germline ends. CDR3 size: 17 residues. Here the CDR3 reads CASSLAVRLKTQETQYF. The DNA for the CDR3 is TGTGCCAGCAGCTTAGCCGTCAGACTGAAAACCCAAGAGACCCAGTACTTC. Based on the CDR3 plus reference TRBV7-9 and TRBJ2-5, the full variable domain is DTGVSQNPRHKITKRGQNVTFRCDPISEHNRLYWYRQTLGQGPEFLTYFQNEAQLEKSRLLSDRFSAERPKGSFSTLEIQRTEQGDSAMYLCASSLAVRLKTQETQYFGPGTRLLVL.

This chain joins TRBV2 and TRBJ2-3; possible D gene TRBD2, 6 bases. The CDR3 extends over 15 amino acids. The V gene lost 3 bases and the J gene lost 1 base, with 11 bases spanning the gap. Germline V gives CDR1 SNHLY, CDR2 FYNNEI. The CDR3 is CASSDGGAGTDTQYF. CDR3 DNA sequence: TGTGCCAGCAGTGACGGCGGGGCGGGCACAGATACGCAGTATTTT.

The genes are TRBV28 and TRBJ2-7; the match to TRBD1 covers 10 bases. V shed 5 bases, J shed 4 bases, and the junction held 11 bases outside the gene matches. This CDR3 contains 16 residues. Germline V gene lookup returns CDR1 MDHEN and CDR2 SYDVKM. DNA of the CDR3: TGTGCCAGCAGTCGAGGAGGGGGACAGGGGCGATACGAGCAGTACTTC. Its translation: CASSRGGGQGRYEQYF.

J is TRBJ2-7 and V is TRBV6-1; 9 bases are shared with TRBD2. Losses at the gene ends were 0 bases for V and 7 bases for J; bases not matched to a gene: 10. CDR1 and CDR2 from the germline V gene are MNHNS and SASEGT. The CDR3 is made up of 16 amino acids. The CDR3 DNA is TGTGCCAGCAGTGAAGCGCTTCTAGCGGGGACTGGAGAGCAGTACTTC. Encoded protein: CASSEALLAGTGEQYF.

This chain links TRBV6-1 with TRBJ1-1; D is perhaps TRBD1 (6 bases). The CDR3 is 14 residues long. V was cut by 3 bases and J by 5 bases, with 13 bases left in between. Germline V lookup: CDR1 MNHNS, CDR2 SASEGT. CDR3 protein: CASSDQGSKTEAFF. The DNA of the CDR3 is TGTGCCAGCAGTGATCAGGGGAGTAAGACTGAAGCTTTCTTT.

The J gene is TRBJ1-5, the V gene TRBV4-1, with 12 nucleotides matching TRBD1. This CDR3 is 15 amino acids long. V gave up 5 bases and J gave up 6 bases; unmatched junction bases: 5. CDR1 is MGHRA, CDR2 YSYEKL, per germline. This CDR3 reads CASSSRDRGRQPQHF. The CDR3 DNA sequence: TGCGCCAGCAGCTCCCGGGACAGGGGGCGTCAGCCCCAGCATTTT.

This chain joins TRBV28 and TRBJ2-3; TRBD2 aligns across 9 bases. V trimming: 7 bases; J trimming: 3 bases; junction bases outside the gene matches: 11. Germline CDR1 and CDR2: MDHEN and SYDVKM. CDR3 length: 16 residues. CDR3 loop: CASIAGTSFGTDTQYF. CDR3 bases: TGTGCCAGCATCGCCGGGACTAGCTTTGGAACAGATACGCAGTATTTT.

The CDR3 nucleotides are TGTGCCAGCAGCCAAGATTGGGCCGGGGGCACTGAAGCTTTCTTT. Amino acids: CASSQDWAGGTEAFF. The genes are TRBV4-2 and TRBJ1-1; tentatively, D is TRBD1 (5 bases). V was trimmed by 0 bases and J by 4 bases, leaving 12 bases between them. The CDR3 totals 15 residues. CDR1 is LGHNA, CDR2 YNFKEQ, per germline.